Only a few counts were recorded for the clone carrying this TCR beta chain. The data belong to a study of blood T cell repertoires in COVID-19. Background on the study: Samples representing acute and convalescent COVID-19 were sourced from the United States, Italy and Spain. The analysed material was cDNA or gDNA that came from T cells, B-cell-depleted T cells, or PBMCs.

V shed 3 bases and J shed 4 bases, with 10 bases lying between them. Germline V gene sequence: CDR1 DFQATT, CDR2 SNEGSKA (reference sequence). The CDR3 extends over 12 amino acids. In the source study's methods: By means of reference gene primer amplification, nucleated cell counts were estimated. The protocol was immunoSEQ multiplex PCR, while the TCRdb copy is restricted to in-frame clones and leaves out a portion. The V and J calls and clone size are taken from that table; D and trimming were inferred from the DNA. The data contain 200,000 or so clones, roughly 80% of them singletons. The receptor was isolated from a woman aged 25 to 39 with acute or convalescent COVID-19. The sequencing sample was made of peripheral blood. V is TRBV20-1 and J is TRBJ2-7; D perhaps matches TRBD2 (5 bases). The CDR3 DNA is TGCAGTGCTAGTTTCCGGACTTACGAGCAGTACTTC. Amino acids: CSASFRTYEQYF.